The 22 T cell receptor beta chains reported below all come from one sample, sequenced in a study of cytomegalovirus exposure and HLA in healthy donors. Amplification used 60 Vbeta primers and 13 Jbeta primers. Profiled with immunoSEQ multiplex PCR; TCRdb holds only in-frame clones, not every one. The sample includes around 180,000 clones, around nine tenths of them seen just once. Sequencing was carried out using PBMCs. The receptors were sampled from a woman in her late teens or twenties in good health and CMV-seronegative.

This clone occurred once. The CDR3 is CASSQAPRTSGYEQYF. For the CDR3, the DNA is TGCGCCAGCAGCCAAGCCCCTAGGACTAGCGGCTACGAGCAGTACTTC. The chain is built from TRBV4-1 and TRBJ2-7; 10 bases line up with TRBD2. The CDR3 spans 16 residues. Germline V gives CDR1 MGHRA, CDR2 YSYEKL. J lost 3 bases, V lost 1 base, and 6 bases had no gene match.

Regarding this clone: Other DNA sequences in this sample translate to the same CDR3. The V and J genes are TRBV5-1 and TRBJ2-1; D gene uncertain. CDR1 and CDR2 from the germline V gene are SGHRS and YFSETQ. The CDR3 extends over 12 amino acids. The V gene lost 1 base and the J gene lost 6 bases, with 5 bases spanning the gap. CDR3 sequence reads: CASSLSGNEQFF. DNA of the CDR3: TGCGCCAGCAGCTTGTCGGGCAATGAGCAGTTCTTC.

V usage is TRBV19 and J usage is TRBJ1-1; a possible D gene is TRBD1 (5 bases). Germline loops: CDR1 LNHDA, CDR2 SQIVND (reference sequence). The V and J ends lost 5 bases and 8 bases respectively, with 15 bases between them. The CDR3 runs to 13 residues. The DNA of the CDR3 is TGTGCCAGTAGTTTCCTGGGGCCTTCAGAAGCTTTCTTT. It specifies CASSFLGPSEAFF. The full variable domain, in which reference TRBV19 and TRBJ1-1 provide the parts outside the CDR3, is DGGITQSPKYLFRKEGQNVTLSCEQNLNHDAMYWYRQDPGQGLRLIYYSQIVNDFQKGDIAEGYSVSREKKESFPLTVTSAQKNPTAFYLCASSFLGPSEAFFGQGTRLTVV.

The CDR3 reads CSVEGDPEGVSTDTQYF. CDR3 bases: TGCAGCGTTGAAGGGGACCCGGAGGGTGTAAGCACAGATACGCAGTATTTT. V usage is TRBV29-1 and J usage is TRBJ2-3, with D possibly being TRBD2 (6 bases). The CDR3 covers 17 residues. Trimming left V 1 base short and J 0 bases short, with 17 bases between. The germline V gene has CDR1 SQVTM and CDR2 ANQGSEA.

The CDR3 loop is CASSSSGSAPNDGELFF. The CDR3 DNA reads as TGCGCCAGCAGCTCCAGCGGGAGTGCCCCGAACGACGGGGAGCTGTTTTTT. This chain connects TRBV5-1 to TRBJ2-2; TRBD2 agrees at 8 bases. The CDR3 has 17 residues. CDR1 and CDR2 (germline): SGHRS, YFSETQ. Losses at the gene ends were 3 bases for V and 7 bases for J; bases not matched to a gene: 14.

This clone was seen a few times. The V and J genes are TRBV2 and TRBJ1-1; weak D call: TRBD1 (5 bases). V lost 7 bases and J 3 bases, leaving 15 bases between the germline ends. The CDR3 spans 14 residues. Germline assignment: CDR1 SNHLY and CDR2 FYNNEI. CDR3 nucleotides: TGTGCCAGCAACAGGCTTGGAATTGACACTGAAGCTTTCTTT. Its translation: CASNRLGIDTEAFF.

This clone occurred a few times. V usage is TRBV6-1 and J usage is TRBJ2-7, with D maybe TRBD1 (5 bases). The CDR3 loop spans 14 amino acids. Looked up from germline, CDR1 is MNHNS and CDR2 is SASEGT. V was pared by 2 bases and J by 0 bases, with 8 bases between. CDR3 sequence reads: CASSETGYSYEQYF. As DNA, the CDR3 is TGTGCCAGCAGTGAAACAGGTTACTCCTACGAGCAGTACTTC.

The DNA of the CDR3 is TGTGCCAGCAGTGAAGCGCAGCAAGGCGGGTATGGCTACACCTTC. Its protein product is CASSEAQQGGYGYTF. The rearrangement joins TRBV6-1 to TRBJ1-2, with no clear D. The germline gives CDR1 MNHNS, CDR2 SASEGT. The CDR3 totals 15 residues. The ends were cut back, 0 bases at V and 5 bases at J, with 13 bases in the middle.

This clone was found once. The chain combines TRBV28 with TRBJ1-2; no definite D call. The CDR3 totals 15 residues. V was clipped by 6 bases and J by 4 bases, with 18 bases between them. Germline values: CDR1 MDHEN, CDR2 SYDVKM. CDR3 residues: CASRLSVGTAYGYTF. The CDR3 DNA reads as TGTGCCAGCAGACTATCCGTAGGTACGGCCTATGGCTACACCTTC.

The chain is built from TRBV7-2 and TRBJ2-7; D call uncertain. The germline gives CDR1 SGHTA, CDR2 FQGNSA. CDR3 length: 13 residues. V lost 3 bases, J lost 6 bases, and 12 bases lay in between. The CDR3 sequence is CASSFPGGSEQYF. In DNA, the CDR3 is TGTGCCAGCAGCTTCCCCGGCGGTTCCGAGCAGTACTTC.

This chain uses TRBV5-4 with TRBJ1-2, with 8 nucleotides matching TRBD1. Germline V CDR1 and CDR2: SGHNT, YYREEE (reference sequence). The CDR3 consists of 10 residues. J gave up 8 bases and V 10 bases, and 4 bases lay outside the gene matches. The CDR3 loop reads CAWTGNGYTF. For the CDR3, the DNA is TGTGCCTGGACAGGGAACGGCTACACCTTC.

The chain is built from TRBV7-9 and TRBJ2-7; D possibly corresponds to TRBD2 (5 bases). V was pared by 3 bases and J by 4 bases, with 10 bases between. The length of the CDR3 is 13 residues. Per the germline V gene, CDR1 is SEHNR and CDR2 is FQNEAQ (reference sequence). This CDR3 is CASSFGVPYEQYF. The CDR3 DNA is TGTGCCAGCAGCTTCGGGGTCCCTTACGAGCAGTACTTC. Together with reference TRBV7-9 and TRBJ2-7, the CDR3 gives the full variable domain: DTGVSQNPRHKITKRGQNVTFRCDPISEHNRLYWYRQTLGQGPEFLTYFQNEAQLEKSRLLSDRFSAERPKGSFSTLEIQRTEQGDSAMYLCASSFGVPYEQYFGPGTRLTVT.

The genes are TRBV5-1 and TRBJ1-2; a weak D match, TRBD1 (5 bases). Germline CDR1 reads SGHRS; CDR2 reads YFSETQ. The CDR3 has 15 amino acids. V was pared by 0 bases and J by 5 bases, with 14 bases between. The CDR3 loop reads CASSLEFGGGYGYTF. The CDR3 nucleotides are TGCGCCAGCAGCTTGGAATTCGGCGGGGGATATGGCTACACCTTC.

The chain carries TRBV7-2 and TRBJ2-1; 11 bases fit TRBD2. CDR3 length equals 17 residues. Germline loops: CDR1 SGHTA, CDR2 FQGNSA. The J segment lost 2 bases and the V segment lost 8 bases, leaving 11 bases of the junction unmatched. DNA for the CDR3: TGTGCCAGCGGACCTTCTTCGGGACTAGCGGCCTACAATGAGCAGTTCTTC. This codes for CASGPSSGLAAYNEQFF.

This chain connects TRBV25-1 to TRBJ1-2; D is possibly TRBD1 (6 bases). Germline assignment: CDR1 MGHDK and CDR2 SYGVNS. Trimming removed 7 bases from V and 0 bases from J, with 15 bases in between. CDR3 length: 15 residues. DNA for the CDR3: TGTGCCAGCACTCGGGGGGGCACCTCTAACTATGGCTACACCTTC. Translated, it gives CASTRGGTSNYGYTF.

The CDR3, as DNA: TGCAGCGTTTGGACTAGCGGGGGGGGGAGTGAGCAGTTCTTC. Amino acids: CSVWTSGGGSEQFF. This chain links TRBV29-1 with TRBJ2-1; TRBD2 agrees at 15 bases. This CDR3 is built from 14 residues. Trimming removed 5 bases from V and 9 bases from J; junction bases left unmatched: 5. The germline V gene encodes CDR1 SQVTM and CDR2 ANQGSEA.

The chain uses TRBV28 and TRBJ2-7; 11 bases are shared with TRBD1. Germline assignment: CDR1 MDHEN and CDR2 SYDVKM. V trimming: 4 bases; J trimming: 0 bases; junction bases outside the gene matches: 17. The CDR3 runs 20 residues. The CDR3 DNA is TGTGCCAGCAGTTCGCCTATACTCTTGTCCGGGACAGGGGGCTCCTACGAGCAGTACTTC. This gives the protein CASSSPILLSGTGGSYEQYF.

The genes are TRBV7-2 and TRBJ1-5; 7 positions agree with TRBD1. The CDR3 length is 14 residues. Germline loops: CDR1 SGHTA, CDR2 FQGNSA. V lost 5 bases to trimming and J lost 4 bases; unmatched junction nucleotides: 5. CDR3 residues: CASSPDRPNQPQHF. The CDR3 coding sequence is TGTGCCAGCAGCCCGGACAGGCCAAATCAGCCCCAGCATTTT.

The CDR3 spells CASSLREDASGPKGREQFF. The DNA of the CDR3 is TGTGCCAGCAGCTTAAGAGAGGATGCCAGCGGGCCCAAAGGACGTGAGCAGTTCTTC. The chain carries TRBV21-1 and TRBJ2-1; the D call of TRBD2 is as the table states it, not checked on the DNA. TRBV21-1 is a listed pseudogene. The CDR3 has 19 amino acids.

This CDR3 is CASSGSGGAYEQYF. The CDR3 region has the DNA TGCGCCAGCAGCGGATCCGGGGGGGCCTACGAGCAGTACTTC. This chain links TRBV5-1 with TRBJ2-5; 8 bases match TRBD2. The DNA end favors TRBJ2-7, so the J call may be wrong. CDR1 and CDR2 from the germline V gene are SGHRS and YFSETQ. There are 14 residues in the CDR3.

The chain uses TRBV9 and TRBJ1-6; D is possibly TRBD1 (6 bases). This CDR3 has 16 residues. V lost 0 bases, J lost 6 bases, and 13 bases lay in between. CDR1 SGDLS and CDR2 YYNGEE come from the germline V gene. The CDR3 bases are TGTGCCAGCAGCGTAGCTACGGACAGCCTTAATTCACCCCTCCACTTT. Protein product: CASSVATDSLNSPLHF.

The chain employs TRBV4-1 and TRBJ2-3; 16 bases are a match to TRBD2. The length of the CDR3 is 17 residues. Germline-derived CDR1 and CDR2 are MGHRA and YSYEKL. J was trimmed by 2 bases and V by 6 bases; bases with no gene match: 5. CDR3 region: CASSGGLAGGPTDTQYF. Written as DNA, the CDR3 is TGCGCCAGCAGTGGGGGACTAGCGGGAGGGCCCACAGATACGCAGTATTTT.